A single sample gave rise to the 27 T cell receptor beta chains below, sequenced in a study of blood T cell repertoires in COVID-19. The table came from immunoSEQ multiplex PCR; TCRdb's copy has only in-frame clones and leaves some out. The table includes under 130,000 clones, more than 70% detected once. Material for sequencing was peripheral blood. The source is an older woman with acute or convalescent COVID-19.

The CDR3 DNA is TGTGCCAGCGGCTACAGGGAAGAGACCCAGTACTTC. Protein product: CASGYREETQYF. The chain joins TRBV6-5 to TRBJ2-5; D may be TRBD1 (6 bases). V was shortened by 8 bases and J by 3 bases, with 10 bases between the two germline ends. The germline CDR1 and CDR2 sequences are MNHEY and SVGAGI. The CDR3 has 12 amino acids.

The rearrangement uses TRBV5-1 and TRBJ2-5, with 12 bases aligning to TRBD2. This CDR3 is built from 15 residues. J was trimmed by 4 bases and V by 3 bases; bases with no gene match: 4. The germline V gene encodes CDR1 SGHRS and CDR2 YFSETQ. CDR3: CASSSGLAGLETQYF. CDR3 sequence (DNA): TGCGCCAGCAGCTCTGGACTAGCGGGACTAGAGACCCAGTACTTC.

This clone was counted a single time. The rearrangement joins TRBV6-5 to TRBJ2-7, with D unclear. The V end was cut by 9 bases, the J end by 6 bases, with 15 bases between. Germline CDR1 reads MNHEY; CDR2 reads SVGAGI. CDR3 length: 12 residues. Written as DNA, the CDR3 is TGTGCCAGTCGATCCTCGGTATCCGAGCAGTACGTC. Translated, it gives CASRSSVSEQYV.

The V and J genes are TRBV11-3 and TRBJ2-2, with a weak D call TRBD1 (6 bases). The CDR3 contains 15 residues. Germline loops: CDR1 SGHNT, CDR2 YENEEA. Trimming cost V 5 bases and J 2 bases, with 12 bases left between them. The CDR3 sequence: CASSPRDTNTGELFF. The DNA for the CDR3 is TGTGCCAGCAGCCCCAGGGACACCAACACCGGGGAGCTGTTTTTT.

CDR3 bases: TGTGCCAGCACCACCGGGACACTTAATGAAAAACTGTTTTTT. It yields the protein CASTTGTLNEKLFF. This sequence joins TRBV5-6 and TRBJ1-4; a weak D match, TRBD1 (6 bases). This CDR3 spans 14 amino acids. From germline, CDR1 is SGHDT and CDR2 YYEEEE. V gave up 6 bases and J gave up 4 bases, with 13 bases separating them.

The CDR3 DNA is TGCGCCAGCAGCGTGGAGACTAGCGGGGCTCTTTCCTACGAGCAGTACTTC. Its protein product is CASSVETSGALSYEQYF. The rearrangement uses TRBV5-1 and TRBJ2-7; the match to TRBD2 covers 11 bases. The CDR3 sequence is 17 residues long. Germline V gene sequence: CDR1 SGHRS, CDR2 YFSETQ. V trimming: 4 bases; J trimming: 1 base; junction bases outside the gene matches: 10.

The chain has TRBV30 and TRBJ1-1; D gene ambiguous. The CDR3 is made up of 12 amino acids. The germline gives CDR1 GTSNPN, CDR2 SVGIG (reference sequence). Between the trimmed V and J ends, which lost 2 bases and 8 bases, there was a span of 12 bases. DNA for the CDR3: TGTGCCTGGAGTCCCCCCAGATCAGAAGCTTTCTTT. Its protein is CAWSPPRSEAFF.

V gene TRBV10-2 combines with J gene TRBJ1-2; D is undetermined. This CDR3 is built from 13 residues. The germline CDR1 and CDR2 sequences are WSHSY and SAAADI. The V and J ends lost 2 bases and 7 bases respectively, with 11 bases between them. Here the CDR3 DNA reads TGCGCCAGCAGTGAGAGGGCAGGAGGTGGCTACACCTTC. Translating it yields CASSERAGGGYTF.

The gene calls are TRBV19 and TRBJ2-7; 7 nucleotides line up with TRBD2. V lost 3 bases to trimming and J lost 3 bases; unmatched junction nucleotides: 8. Germline V lookup: CDR1 LNHDA, CDR2 SQIVND (reference sequence). This CDR3 has 15 amino acids. The CDR3 coding sequence is TGTGCCAGTAGTATGGTTGGGACTACCGACTACGAGCAGTACTTC. Translating gives CASSMVGTTDYEQYF.

This rearrangement joins TRBV6-5 to TRBJ1-5; D perhaps matches TRBD1 (5 bases). Trimming took 5 bases from V and 2 from J, leaving 10 bases between them. There are 14 residues in the CDR3. CDR1 is MNHEY and CDR2 is SVGAGI in the germline V gene. The CDR3 here is CASSPTGGNQPQHF. CDR3 DNA: TGTGCCAGCAGTCCCACAGGAGGCAATCAGCCCCAGCATTTT.

The chain links TRBV5-1 to TRBJ2-1, with 10 bases matching TRBD2. The V gene's germline CDR1 is SGHRS and CDR2 YFSETQ. CDR3 length equals 15 residues. Trimming removed 4 bases from V and 3 bases from J; junction bases left unmatched: 4. CDR3 DNA sequence: TGCGCCAGCAGCGCCCGGACTAGCGGCTACAATGAGCAGTTCTTC. Its protein product is CASSARTSGYNEQFF.

The CDR3 nucleotides are TGTGCCACCAGTGCATATTCAGGGAACACTGAAGCTTTCTTT. Translating gives CATSAYSGNTEAFF. This rearrangement joins TRBV24-1 to TRBJ1-1, with no clear D. Germline values: CDR1 KGHDR, CDR2 SFDVKD. The CDR3 runs to 14 residues. The V end was cut by 5 bases, the J end by 1 base, with 10 bases between.

The gene calls are TRBV7-9 and TRBJ1-2; 10 bases match TRBD1. The CDR3 loop spans 16 amino acids. Trimming at V came to 5 bases and at J to 1 base, leaving 7 bases not matched to a gene. Germline V CDR1 and CDR2: SEHNR, FQNEAQ (reference sequence). CDR3 nucleotides: TGTGCCAGCAGCGCCGGGACAGGGGTACTTAACTATGGCTACACCTTC. Its translation is CASSAGTGVLNYGYTF.

The V and J genes are TRBV28 and TRBJ1-2, with D perhaps matching TRBD1 (5 bases). The CDR3 spans 12 residues. Germline V lookup: CDR1 MDHEN, CDR2 SYDVKM. Trimming cost V 7 bases and J 4 bases, with 10 bases left between them. The DNA of the CDR3 is TGTGCCAGCAAAGGGGCTGTCTATGGCTACACCTTC. Translation gives CASKGAVYGYTF.

The chain uses TRBV9 and TRBJ1-6; a possible D gene is TRBD1 (5 bases). The V end lost 3 bases, the J end lost 0 bases, and 7 bases lay between the germline ends. CDR3 length: 15 residues. Germline V gives CDR1 SGDLS, CDR2 YYNGEE. DNA for the CDR3: TGTGCCAGCAGCGGCGGGACCTCCTATAATTCACCCCTCCACTTT. Amino acid sequence: CASSGGTSYNSPLHF. Variable domain in full (rest from reference TRBV9 and TRBJ1-6): DSGVTQTPKHLITATGQRVTLRCSPRSGDLSVYWYQQSLDQGLQFLIQYYNGEERAKGNILERFSAQQFPDLHSELNLSSLELGDSALYFCASSGGTSYNSPLHFGNGTRLTVT.

The rearrangement joins TRBV18 to TRBJ1-1, with a tentative D call TRBD1 (6 bases). The CDR3 spans 14 residues. Trimming pared 3 bases from V and 7 bases from J, leaving 15 bases between. Germline assignment: CDR1 KGHSH and CDR2 LQKENI. CDR3 residues: CASSPKDRSGEAFF. The CDR3 nucleotides are TGTGCCAGCTCACCCAAAGACAGGTCTGGTGAAGCTTTCTTT.

The genes are TRBV3-1 (or the pseudogene TRBV3-2) and TRBJ2-2; D is possibly TRBD1 (6 bases). V lost 5 bases and J lost 7, with 14 bases in between. The CDR3 covers 14 residues. CDR1 and CDR2 (germline): LGHDT, YNNKEL (reference sequence). The CDR3 coding sequence is TGTGCCAGCAGCTACAGACAGGCTGACGGGGAGCTGTTTTTT. Amino acids: CASSYRQADGELFF.

The chain combines TRBV25-1 with TRBJ2-7; 7 bases are a match to TRBD2. The CDR3 sequence is 17 residues long. Germline CDR1 and CDR2: MGHDK and SYGVNS. V lost 0 bases and J lost 4; bases outside the gene matches: 12. CDR3 residues: CASSEYVLAAFGYEQYF. The CDR3 DNA is TGTGCCAGCAGTGAATATGTCCTAGCGGCGTTTGGTTACGAGCAGTACTTC.

The chain has TRBV30 and TRBJ1-3, with TRBD1 matching over 9 bases. This CDR3 has 13 residues. Germline CDR1 reads GTSNPN; CDR2 reads SVGIG (reference sequence). The J segment lost 8 bases and the V segment lost 8 bases, leaving 10 bases of the junction unmatched. This CDR3 reads CAGQGYQGDTIYF. In nucleotides, the CDR3 is TGTGCCGGACAGGGGTATCAAGGGGACACCATATATTTT.

On this clone: An end of the junction differs from the germline gene, which may be a read error. The chain links TRBV7-9 to TRBJ1-2; D not certain. The CDR3 runs 13 residues. Germline CDR1 and CDR2: SEHNR and FQNEAQ (reference sequence). The CDR3 nucleotides are TGTGCCAGCAGCTTAGAGGGAGGGTATGCCTACACCTTC. Protein: CASSLEGGYAYTF.

V is TRBV5-1 and J is TRBJ1-3, with TRBD1 as a possible D gene (6 bases). V lost 0 bases, J lost 7 bases, and 14 bases lay in between. The germline gives CDR1 SGHRS, CDR2 YFSETQ. This CDR3 region has 15 residues. The CDR3 DNA sequence: TGCGCCAGCAGCTTGGGGTCAGGGGAAGGGAACACCATATATTTT. Encoded protein: CASSLGSGEGNTIYF.

The gene calls are TRBV11-3 and TRBJ1-2; D is uncertain. V lost 0 bases, J lost 1 base, and 3 bases lay in between. Germline V lookup: CDR1 SGHNT, CDR2 YENEEA. The CDR3 is made up of 13 amino acids. This chain's CDR3 is CASSLDSNYGYTF. CDR3 DNA: TGTGCCAGCAGCTTAGACAGTAACTATGGCTACACCTTC.

The V gene is TRBV21-1, the J gene TRBJ1-4; no check of the table's D call, TRBD1, against the DNA was made. TRBV21-1 represents a pseudogene. The CDR3 is made up of 17 amino acids. The CDR3 nucleotides are TGTGCCAGCAGCCGGGCAAGGGGGCTGTTTTTCCGGGAAAAACTGTTTTTT. Protein: CASSRARGLFFREKLFF.

As DNA, the CDR3 is TGTGCCAGCAGTTACTCGGCCGCGAACACTGAAGCTTTCTTT. It yields the protein CASSYSAANTEAFF. V gene TRBV6-5 combines with J gene TRBJ1-1, with D hard to call. Germline V gene sequence: CDR1 MNHEY, CDR2 SVGAGI. The ends were cut back, 0 bases at V and 1 base at J, with 6 bases in the middle. The CDR3 has 14 amino acids.

The gene calls are TRBV7-3 and TRBJ2-1; 11 bases align to TRBD2. V gave up 2 bases and J gave up 3 bases; unmatched junction bases: 6. Germline assignment: CDR1 SGHTA and CDR2 FQGTGA. CDR3 length equals 17 residues. The CDR3 DNA reads TGTGCCAGCAGCTTATCAGGACTAGCGGGTCGCTACAATGAGCAGTTCTTC. Its translation: CASSLSGLAGRYNEQFF.

This chain joins TRBV19 and TRBJ1-5; TRBD1 is a possible D gene (6 bases). CDR1 is LNHDA, CDR2 SQIVND, per germline (reference sequence). V gave up 4 bases and J gave up 6 bases, with 13 bases separating them. The CDR3 has 14 amino acids. The CDR3, as DNA: TGTGCCAGTAGTACGACAGGACCCTTTCAGCCCCAGCATTTT. Translation: CASSTTGPFQPQHF.

The V and J genes are TRBV18 and TRBJ1-1; TRBD1 aligns across 8 bases. This CDR3 has 13 residues. Trimming at V came to 3 bases and at J to 6 bases, leaving 3 bases not matched to a gene. CDR1 is KGHSH and CDR2 is LQKENI in the germline V gene. The CDR3 nucleotides read TGTGCCAGCTCACCGGACAGGGAGGCTGAAGCTTTCTTT. Translating gives CASSPDREAEAFF.